Ten or more counts support the clone carrying this T cell receptor beta chain. As yet, its antigen is unknown. Being one base from a much bigger clone, this may be a read error. The data are from a study of blood T cells in healthy people across ages. Study-level results: Strong correlation linked observed beta diversity and percent naive T cells. PBMC samples, being unsorted, prevented any conclusive comparison of naive and antigen-experienced cells.

In germline, CDR1 is SGHKS, CDR2 YYEKEE (reference sequence). The CDR3 totals 13 residues. V dropped 3 bases and J dropped 3; count of bases not matched to a gene: 2. Through a sample-barcoded 5' primer and a J-beta primer mix, a second PCR was run for roughly 7 to 12 cycles. Each cDNA molecule was tagged by a template-switch adaptor with 12 random nucleotides. MiXCR, run by TCRdb on the 5' RACE reads, gives a single entry per CDR3 protein. The table has 730,000 or so distinct CDR3 sequences, around 38% seen once. In terms of origin and age, donors were healthy Caucasian individuals from Russia aged about 6 to 95.

The sequencing sample was made of blood. The clonotype originates from a man older than 75 in good health. The chain joins TRBV5-5 to TRBJ2-5, with 7 positions matching TRBD2. CDR3 protein: CASSWGGEETQYF. The CDR3 region has the DNA TGTGCCAGCAGCTGGGGGGGGGAAGAGACCCAGTACTTC. The full variable domain, rest sourced from reference TRBV5-5 and TRBJ2-5, is DAGVTQSPTHLIKTRGQQVTLRCSPISGHKSVSWYQQVLGQGPQFIFQYYEKEERGRGNFPDRFSARQFPNYSSELNVNALLLGDSALYLCASSWGGEETQYFGPGTRLLVL.